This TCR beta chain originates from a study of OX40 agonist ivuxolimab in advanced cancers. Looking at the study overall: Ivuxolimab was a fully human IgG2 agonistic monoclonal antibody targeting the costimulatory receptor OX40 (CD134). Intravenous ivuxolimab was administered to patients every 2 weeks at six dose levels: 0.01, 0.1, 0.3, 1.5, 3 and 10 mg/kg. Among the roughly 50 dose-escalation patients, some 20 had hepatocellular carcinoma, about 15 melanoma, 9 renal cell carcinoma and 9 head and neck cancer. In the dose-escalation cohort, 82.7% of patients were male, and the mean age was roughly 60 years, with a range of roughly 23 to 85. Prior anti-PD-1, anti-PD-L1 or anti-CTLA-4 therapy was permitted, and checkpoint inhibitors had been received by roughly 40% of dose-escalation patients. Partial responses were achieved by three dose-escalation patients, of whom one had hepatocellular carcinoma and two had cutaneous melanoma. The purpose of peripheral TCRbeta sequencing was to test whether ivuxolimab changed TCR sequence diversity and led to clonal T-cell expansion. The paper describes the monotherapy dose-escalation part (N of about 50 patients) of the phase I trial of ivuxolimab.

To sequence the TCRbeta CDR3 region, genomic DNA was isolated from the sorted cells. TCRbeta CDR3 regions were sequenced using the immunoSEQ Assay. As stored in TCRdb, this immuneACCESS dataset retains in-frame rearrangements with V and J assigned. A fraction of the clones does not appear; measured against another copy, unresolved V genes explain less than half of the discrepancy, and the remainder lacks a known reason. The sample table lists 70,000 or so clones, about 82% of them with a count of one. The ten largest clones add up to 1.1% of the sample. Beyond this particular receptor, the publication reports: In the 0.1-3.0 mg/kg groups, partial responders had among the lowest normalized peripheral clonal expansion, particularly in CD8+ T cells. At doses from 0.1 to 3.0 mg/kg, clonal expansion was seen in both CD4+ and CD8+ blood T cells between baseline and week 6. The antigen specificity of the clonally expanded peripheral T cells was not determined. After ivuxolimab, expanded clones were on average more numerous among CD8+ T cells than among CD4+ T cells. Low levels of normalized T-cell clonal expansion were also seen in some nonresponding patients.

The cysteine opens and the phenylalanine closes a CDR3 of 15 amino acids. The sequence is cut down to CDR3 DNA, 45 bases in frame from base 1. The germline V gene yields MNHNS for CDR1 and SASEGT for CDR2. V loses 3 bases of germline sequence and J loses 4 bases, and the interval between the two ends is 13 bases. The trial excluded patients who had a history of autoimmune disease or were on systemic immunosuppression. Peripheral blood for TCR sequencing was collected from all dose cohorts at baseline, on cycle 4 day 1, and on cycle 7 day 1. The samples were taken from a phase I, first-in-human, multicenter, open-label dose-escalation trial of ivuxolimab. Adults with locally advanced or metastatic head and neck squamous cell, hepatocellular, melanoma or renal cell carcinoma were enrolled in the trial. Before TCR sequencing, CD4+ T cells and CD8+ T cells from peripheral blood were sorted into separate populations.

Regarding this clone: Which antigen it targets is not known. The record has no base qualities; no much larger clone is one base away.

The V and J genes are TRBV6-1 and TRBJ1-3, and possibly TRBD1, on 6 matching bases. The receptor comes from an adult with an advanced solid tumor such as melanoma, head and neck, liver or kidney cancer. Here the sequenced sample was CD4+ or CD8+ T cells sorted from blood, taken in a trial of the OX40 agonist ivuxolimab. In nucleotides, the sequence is TGTGCCAGCAGTGATGGGGGGCAATCCGGAAACACCATATATTTT. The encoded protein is CASSDGGQSGNTIYF.